The 30 T cell receptor beta chains in this list originate from one sample, sequenced in a study of CD8 T cells in ankylosing spondylitis. TCRdb re-analysed the 5' RACE reads in MiXCR, keeping a single row per CDR3 protein. Among approximately 140,000 distinct CDR3 sequences listed, around 8.5% were seen once. The sequenced sample consisted of blood, either unsorted or a sorted T cell fraction (not recorded which). These receptors came from a male donor with ankylosing spondylitis or in good health (not recorded which).

Many counts were recorded for this clonotype. This sequence joins TRBV27 and TRBJ2-1, with TRBD2 identical over 10 bases. Germline CDR1 is MNHEY and CDR2 is SMNVEV (reference sequence). V trimming: 1 base; J trimming: 7 bases; junction bases outside the gene matches: 16. The CDR3 has 19 residues. CDR3 nucleotides: TGTGCCAGCAGTTTATTAACCAGCGGGAGGGCCAGTCCGCCGAATGAGCAGTTCTTC. Encoded protein: CASSLLTSGRASPPNEQFF.

This clonotype was detected many times. V and J are TRBV6-2 or TRBV6-3 and TRBJ1-4, with TRBD1 matching over 7 bases. J gave up 10 bases and V 5 bases, and 13 bases lay outside the gene matches. The CDR3 is made up of 15 amino acids. The germline V gene encodes CDR1 MNHEY and CDR2 SVGEGT. CDR3: CASSLLSAGGRKLFF. As DNA, the CDR3 is TGTGCCAGCAGTCTTCTGTCGGCAGGGGGAAGAAAACTGTTTTTT.

The genes are TRBV3-1 and TRBJ1-1; D not certain. In germline, CDR1 is LGHDT, CDR2 YNNKEL (reference sequence). The CDR3 has 11 residues. V lost 0 bases to trimming and J lost 11 bases, with 7 bases between them. CDR3: CASSQDQYAFF. The CDR3 DNA reads TGTGCCAGCAGCCAAGATCAATACGCTTTCTTT.

This clonotype came up many times. The V call is TRBV28, the J call TRBJ1-5, with a possible D match to TRBD1 (5 bases). Trimming cost V 5 bases and J 5 bases, with 16 bases left between them. The V gene's germline CDR1 is MDHEN and CDR2 SYDVKM. The CDR3 runs to 15 residues. The CDR3 DNA is TGTGCCAGCAGTAAAGCCGGGACCGCCTATCAGCCCCAGCATTTT. Encoded protein: CASSKAGTAYQPQHF.

The sample holds many counts of this clonotype. The V call is TRBV29-1, the J call TRBJ2-1, with 10 bases aligning to TRBD2. The CDR3 is made up of 16 amino acids. Germline assignment: CDR1 SQVTM and CDR2 ANQGSEA. J was trimmed by 4 bases and V by 5 bases; bases with no gene match: 11. CDR3 in amino acids: CSVRLAGVGRYNEQFF. DNA for the CDR3: TGCAGCGTTAGGCTAGCGGGAGTAGGCCGATACAATGAGCAGTTCTTC.

This clonotype was recorded at least ten times. This rearrangement joins TRBV5-1 to TRBJ1-1; a weak D match, TRBD1 (5 bases). V lost 0 bases and J 1 base, leaving 7 bases between the germline ends. Germline V gene sequence: CDR1 SGHRS, CDR2 YFSETQ. The CDR3 is 14 residues long. The CDR3 region has the DNA TGCGCCAGCAGCTTGGGGGGGAGGAACACTGAAGCTTTCTTT. This encodes CASSLGGRNTEAFF.

In its sample, this clonotype was seen many times. The rearrangement uses TRBV20-1 and TRBJ1-5; TRBD1 is a possible D gene (6 bases). Germline V gene data show CDR1 as DFQATT and CDR2 as SNEGSKA (reference sequence). Trimming stripped 3 bases from V and 2 bases from J, with 23 bases between. The CDR3 runs to 18 residues. CDR3 loop: CSASSAWTATRGNQPQHF. The CDR3 DNA is TGCAGTGCTAGTTCTGCTTGGACAGCCACCCGGGGCAATCAGCCCCAGCATTTT.

This clonotype has at least ten counts. The chain joins TRBV28 to TRBJ2-5; TRBD1 matches at 9 bases. Germline V gene sequence: CDR1 MDHEN, CDR2 SYDVKM. The CDR3 contains 15 residues. The trim removed 2 bases at V and 5 bases at J, leaving 6 bases unmatched. The CDR3 is CASSLLTGGQETQYF. CDR3 DNA: TGTGCCAGCAGTTTACTAACAGGGGGCCAGGAGACCCAGTACTTC.

A few counts support this clonotype. The chain joins TRBV27 to TRBJ2-7; TRBD1 or TRBD2 may be the D gene (5 bases each). Trimming cost V 2 bases and J 0 bases, with 14 bases left between them. Per the germline V gene, CDR1 is MNHEY and CDR2 is SMNVEV (reference sequence). This CDR3 is built from 16 residues. CDR3 sequence: CASSLHGTRSSYEQYF. Written as DNA, the CDR3 is TGTGCCAGCAGTTTACATGGGACGCGCAGCTCCTACGAGCAGTACTTC.

This clonotype was seen many times. This chain connects TRBV11-2 to TRBJ2-7, with D maybe TRBD2 (6 bases). Trimming shortened V by 5 bases and J by 6 bases, and 20 bases separated the two germline ends. This CDR3 region has 15 residues. The germline V gene has CDR1 SGHAT and CDR2 FQNNGV. The chain's CDR3 is CASSLLGSGTPEQYF. CDR3 sequence (DNA): TGTGCCAGCAGCCTTCTTGGTAGCGGCACACCCGAGCAGTACTTC. Looking up the rest from reference TRBV11-2 and TRBJ2-7 gives the full variable domain: EAGVAQSPRYKIIEKRQSVAFWCNPISGHATLYWYQQILGQGPKLLIQFQNNGVVDDSQLPKDRFSAERLKGVDSTLKIQPAKLEDSAVYLCASSLLGSGTPEQYFGPGTRLTVT.

The chain is built from TRBV5-1 and TRBJ2-3; possible D gene TRBD1, 5 bases. This CDR3 spans 14 amino acids. V was clipped by 0 bases and J by 1 base, with 6 bases between them. Germline V gene data show CDR1 as SGHRS and CDR2 as YFSETQ. The CDR3 protein is CASSLGQRTDTQYF. The CDR3 bases are TGCGCCAGCAGCTTGGGACAGCGCACAGATACGCAGTATTTT.

This clonotype came up a few times. The gene calls are TRBV20-1 and TRBJ2-4; D remains unclear. Trimming pared 0 bases from V and 0 bases from J, leaving 9 bases between. The CDR3 is 15 amino acids. Germline V gene lookup returns CDR1 DFQATT and CDR2 SNEGSKA (reference sequence). CDR3 region: CSARDPKIAKNIQYF. CDR3 nucleotide sequence: TGCAGTGCTAGAGACCCCAAAATAGCCAAAAACATTCAGTACTTC.

Note on this clonotype: A much larger clone differs by one base, so this may be a read error. The chain joins TRBV9 to TRBJ2-6, with D tentatively TRBD1 or TRBD2 (5 bases each). CDR1 is SGDLS and CDR2 is YYNGEE in the germline V gene. The CDR3 spans 19 residues. The CDR3 sequence is CASSVASRGLHSGANGLTF. In nucleotides, the CDR3 is TGTGCCAGCAGCGTAGCTAGCAGAGGGCTCCACTCTGGGGCCAACGGCCTGACTTTC.

The genes are TRBV3-1 and TRBJ1-1; D remains ambiguous. Germline-derived CDR1 and CDR2 are LGHDT and YNNKEL (reference sequence). V was cut by 4 bases and J by 4 bases, with 16 bases left in between. The CDR3 has 15 amino acids. The DNA of the CDR3 is TGTGCCAGCAGCCCCAGAAGTCGAACTGGCACTGAAGCTTTCTTT. Translation: CASSPRSRTGTEAFF.

Details on this clonotype: One base away lies a much larger clone, so this may be a sequencing read error. The chain joins TRBV12-3 or TRBV12-4 to TRBJ2-4; a possible D gene is TRBD1 (7 bases). The CDR3 consists of 16 residues. As DNA, the CDR3 is TGTGCCAGCAACCTGGAGGGGGCCGGAGCCAAAAACAGTCAGTACTTC. Protein: CASNLEGAGAKNSQYF.

This clonotype was recorded at least ten times. The chain carries TRBV4-3 and TRBJ2-3; no definite D call. With 0 bases removed from V and 2 bases from J, the gap between germline ends came to 9 bases. Germline V gene data show CDR1 as LGHNA and CDR2 as YSLEER. This CDR3 comprises 15 residues. DNA of the CDR3: TGCGCCAGCAGCCAAGAAGACTTGTACACAGATACGCAGTATTTT. Protein sequence: CASSQEDLYTDTQYF.

This clonotype showed up many times. The rearrangement uses TRBV20-1 and TRBJ2-2, with 7 bases matching TRBD2. The ends lost 7 bases at V and 4 bases at J; junction bases unmatched: 9. The CDR3 runs 14 residues. From germline, CDR1 is DFQATT and CDR2 SNEGSKA (reference sequence). In nucleotides, the CDR3 is TGCAGTGGAATGGGAGGGCCCGGCACCGGGGAGCTGTTTTTT. Its protein product is CSGMGGPGTGELFF.

This clonotype was detected ten times or more. DNA of the CDR3: TGTGCCAGCAGCGTGGGCAGCGGGGAGGAGACCCAGTACTTC. Amino acid sequence: CASSVGSGEETQYF. The gene calls are TRBV9 and TRBJ2-5, with 7 bases lining up with TRBD2. Germline CDR1 SGDLS, CDR2 YYNGEE. Losses at the gene ends were 2 bases for V and 5 bases for J; bases not matched to a gene: 6. The CDR3 covers 14 residues.

This chain uses TRBV28 with TRBJ2-5; D tentatively fits TRBD1 or TRBD2 (5 bases each). The V end was cut by 4 bases, the J end by 1 base, with 10 bases between. Looked up from germline, CDR1 is MDHEN and CDR2 is SYDVKM. The CDR3 extends over 14 amino acids. Here the CDR3 reads CASSSSGTQETQYF. In DNA, the CDR3 is TGTGCCAGCAGTTCATCCGGGACCCAAGAGACCCAGTACTTC.

There are many counts of this clonotype. The gene calls are TRBV18 and TRBJ2-7; 7 bases agree with TRBD1. J lost 5 bases, V lost 6 bases, and 4 bases had no gene match. From germline, CDR1 is KGHSH and CDR2 LQKENI. The CDR3 sequence is 12 residues long. This CDR3 is CASSRDRDEQYF. The DNA of the CDR3 is TGTGCCAGCTCTAGGGACAGAGACGAGCAGTACTTC.

This clonotype has ten or more counts. This chain connects TRBV5-1 to TRBJ2-1; D might be TRBD2 (6 bases). The V end was cut by 4 bases, the J end by 8 bases, with 25 bases between. CDR3 size: 17 residues. Germline-derived CDR1 and CDR2 are SGHRS and YFSETQ. CDR3 sequence (DNA): TGCGCCAGCAGCCCGGATAGGGGACTCCGAAGGGGCGATGAGCAGTTCTTC. Its translation: CASSPDRGLRRGDEQFF.

This clonotype was recorded many times. This chain connects TRBV7-7 to TRBJ2-5; TRBD2 might be the D (5 bases). The length of the CDR3 is 14 residues. V gave up 3 bases and J gave up 4 bases, with 12 bases separating them. Germline V gene lookup returns CDR1 SSHAT and CDR2 FNYEAQ (reference sequence). CDR3 in DNA: TGTGCCAGCAGCTTGGGGAGTGGTGGAGAGACCCAGTACTTC. Translating gives CASSLGSGGETQYF.

In this sample, this clonotype turned up a few times. The chain combines TRBV6-5 with TRBJ2-7; D is unresolved. This CDR3 is built from 15 residues. Germline V gives CDR1 MNHEY, CDR2 SVGAGI. V shed 0 bases and J shed 5 bases, with 14 bases lying between them. DNA of the CDR3: TGTGCCAGCAGTTACTCTAGGAGAGCGCGCCACGAGCAGTACTTC. Amino acids: CASSYSRRARHEQYF.

The sample holds many counts of this clonotype. This chain joins TRBV14 and TRBJ1-6; D not resolved. CDR3 length: 13 residues. The V gene's germline CDR1 is SGHDN and CDR2 FVKESK. Trimming took off 1 base at V and 16 bases at J, with 14 bases between the two ends. CDR3 in amino acids: CASSQAPRVGLHF. The CDR3 coding sequence is TGTGCCAGCAGCCAAGCTCCCCGGGTCGGGCTCCACTTT.

The table lists this clonotype with many counts. The genes are TRBV20-1 and TRBJ1-1; D not certain. Germline loops: CDR1 DFQATT, CDR2 SNEGSKA (reference sequence). The CDR3 runs 15 residues. Trimming stripped 2 bases from V and 0 bases from J, with 13 bases between. The CDR3 loop is CSARTFVLMNTEAFF. The CDR3 DNA follows: TGCAGTGCTAGAACCTTTGTGCTGATGAACACTGAAGCTTTCTTT.

This clonotype has a count of ten or more. CDR3 residues: CASSSGPAGNEQYF. The CDR3, as DNA: TGTGCCAGCAGCTCGGGACCGGCTGGGAACGAGCAGTACTTC. J is TRBJ2-7 and V is TRBV7-2, with D perhaps matching TRBD1 or TRBD2 (5 bases each). The ends were cut back, 4 bases at V and 5 bases at J, with 15 bases in the middle. CDR1 and CDR2 from the germline V gene are SGHTA and FQGNSA. The CDR3 has 14 amino acids.

This clonotype was seen only a few times. This rearrangement joins TRBV28 to TRBJ2-3; TRBD2 agrees at 11 bases. This CDR3 is 16 amino acids long. Germline V CDR1 and CDR2: MDHEN, SYDVKM. V was pared by 7 bases and J by 0 bases, with 6 bases of the junction left unmatched. In nucleotides, the CDR3 is TGTGCCAGCATGACTAGCGGGGCATCTAGCACAGATACGCAGTATTTT. Translated: CASMTSGASSTDTQYF.

This clonotype was counted at least ten times. The chain joins TRBV3-1 to TRBJ2-1; possible D gene TRBD1, 5 bases. CDR3 length equals 15 residues. Per germline, CDR1 LGHDT and CDR2 YNNKEL (reference sequence). Trimming stripped 0 bases from V and 1 base from J, with 7 bases between. This chain's CDR3 is CASSQDAGSYNEQFF. The CDR3 DNA sequence: TGTGCCAGCAGCCAAGACGCAGGGTCCTACAATGAGCAGTTCTTC.

This clonotype was seen many times. The chain links TRBV6-1 to TRBJ1-5; D may be TRBD1 (6 bases). Germline V gene sequence: CDR1 MNHNS, CDR2 SASEGT. This CDR3 region has 16 residues. Trimming left V 10 bases short and J 2 bases short, with 21 bases between. CDR3 residues: CATAGQQGGGNQPQHF. In DNA form, the CDR3 reads TGTGCCACCGCTGGCCAACAGGGCGGCGGCAATCAGCCCCAGCATTTT.

The sample holds many counts of this clonotype. The CDR3 region has the DNA TGTGCCAGCAGTTTGTCGGAGACCCAGTACTTC. Translation gives CASSLSETQYF. The V gene is TRBV5-6, the J gene TRBJ2-5; no clear D gene. The V and J ends lost 5 bases and 5 bases respectively, with 7 bases between them. CDR1 SGHDT and CDR2 YYEEEE come from the germline V gene. The CDR3 runs 11 residues.